The 25 T cell receptor beta chains below were found in one sample sequenced in a study of technical replicates of blood from a handful of donors. Sequencing used immunoSEQ multiplex PCR; TCRdb keeps in-frame clones, though not all of them. The repertoire has approximately 15,000 clones, 80% of them found once; the top ten carry roughly 13%. Sequences were obtained from PBMCs. All receptors come from a human donor in good health.

The chain combines TRBV28 with TRBJ1-5; 7 nucleotides align to TRBD1. V shed 1 base and J 4 bases; nucleotides not matched to a gene: 13. This CDR3 has 18 amino acids. Per germline, CDR1 MDHEN and CDR2 SYDVKM. Here the CDR3 reads CASSLYYRGGAVNQPQHF. The CDR3 DNA reads TGTGCCAGCAGTTTATACTACAGGGGTGGGGCGGTTAATCAGCCCCAGCATTTT. Full variable domain (missing parts from reference TRBV28 and TRBJ1-5): DVKVTQSSRYLVKRTGEKVFLECVQDMDHENMFWYRQDPGLGLRLIYFSYDVKMKEKGDIPEGYSVSREKKERFSLILESASTNQTSMYLCASSLYYRGGAVNQPQHFGDGTRLSIL.

The V gene is TRBV19, the J gene TRBJ2-1; D gene unclear. The CDR3 extends over 15 amino acids. Trimming took 7 bases from V and 0 from J, leaving 13 bases between them. CDR1 LNHDA and CDR2 SQIVND come from the germline V gene (reference sequence). In DNA, the CDR3 is TGTGCCAGTACCCGTCCAGGATCCTCCTACAATGAGCAGTTCTTC. Translated: CASTRPGSSYNEQFF.

Comment on this clone: A read error may produce the germline difference seen at one junction end. The genes are TRBV4-1 and TRBJ2-5, with D possibly matching TRBD1 (5 bases). CDR1 and CDR2 (germline): MGHRA, YSYEKL. The CDR3 has 15 residues. CDR3 DNA: TGCGCCAGCAGCCAAGATAGTGCAGGGCAAGGGACCCAGTACTTC. Translated, it gives CASSQDSAGQGTQYF.

CDR3 nucleotide sequence: TGTGCCAGCCACCCGGGACAGGGGATTCGGAACTATGGCTACACCTTC. Amino acids: CASHPGQGIRNYGYTF. The J gene is TRBJ1-2, the V gene TRBV27, with 10 bases matching TRBD1. Germline loops: CDR1 MNHEY, CDR2 SMNVEV (reference sequence). This CDR3 contains 16 residues. Trimming took 8 bases from V and 2 from J; bases not matched to a gene: 11.

The CDR3 nucleotides are TGTGCCAGCAGCCCGGGAGGCGGGCACACAGATACGCAGTATTTT. It encodes CASSPGGGHTDTQYF. The genes are TRBV7-9 and TRBJ2-3, with 7 bases lining up with TRBD2. Per the germline V gene, CDR1 is SEHNR and CDR2 is FQNEAQ (reference sequence). J was trimmed by 2 bases and V by 5 bases; bases with no gene match: 7. The CDR3 has 15 amino acids.

The chain recombines TRBV27 with TRBJ2-1; 8 bases are a match to TRBD2. The ends lost 4 bases at V and 7 bases at J; junction bases unmatched: 6. Germline assignment: CDR1 MNHEY and CDR2 SMNVEV (reference sequence). The CDR3 sequence is 14 residues long. The CDR3 sequence: CASSSSGRINEQFF. DNA of the CDR3: TGTGCCAGCAGTTCCAGCGGGAGAATTAATGAGCAGTTCTTC.

V usage is TRBV11-2 and J usage is TRBJ2-1; D not certain. Germline V gene data show CDR1 as SGHAT and CDR2 as FQNNGV. V was shortened by 0 bases and J by 10 bases, with 10 bases between the two germline ends. The CDR3 totals 13 residues. The CDR3 loop reads CASSLDSHREQFF. CDR3 DNA sequence: TGTGCCAGCAGCTTAGACTCCCACCGGGAGCAGTTCTTC.

The chain carries TRBV7-9 and TRBJ2-1, with 10 nucleotides matching TRBD2. The CDR3 is made up of 16 amino acids. Germline CDR1 SEHNR, CDR2 FQNEAQ (reference sequence). V lost 5 bases and J lost 8; bases outside the gene matches: 12. The CDR3 DNA sequence: TGTGCCAGCAGCAAAACGGGACTAGCGAGGGGAGATGAGCAGTTCTTC. Residues: CASSKTGLARGDEQFF.

The V and J genes are TRBV2 and TRBJ1-1, with 9 bases identical to TRBD1. CDR1 is SNHLY and CDR2 is FYNNEI in the germline V gene. This CDR3 is built from 14 residues. V was clipped by 5 bases and J by 5 bases; unmatched bases: 6. As DNA, the CDR3 is TGTGCCAGCAGTCCTACAGGGGGCGCGACTGAAGCTTTCTTT. Its translation is CASSPTGGATEAFF.

The chain combines TRBV11-2 with TRBJ2-3; D might be TRBD1 (5 bases). The CDR3 is made up of 13 amino acids. Trimming left V 6 bases short and J 3 bases short, with 10 bases between. Germline CDR1 reads SGHAT; CDR2 reads FQNNGV. CDR3 in amino acids: CASRFQGTDTQYF. In DNA, the CDR3 is TGTGCCAGCAGATTTCAGGGTACAGATACGCAGTATTTT.

The V and J genes are TRBV9 and TRBJ2-1; 8 positions agree with TRBD1. Germline V gene data show CDR1 as SGDLS and CDR2 as YYNGEE. The CDR3 totals 17 residues. Trimming at V came to 3 bases and at J to 1 base, leaving 9 bases not matched to a gene. CDR3 in amino acids: CASSASQTGGSYNEQFF. CDR3 nucleotides: TGTGCCAGCAGCGCCAGTCAAACAGGGGGGTCCTACAATGAGCAGTTCTTC.

CDR3 region: CASSFSGTSYEQYF. The CDR3 nucleotides read TGTGCCAGCAGCTTCAGCGGGACCTCCTACGAGCAGTACTTC. The chain employs TRBV5-5 and TRBJ2-7, with TRBD2 matching 7 bases. V lost 2 bases, J lost 0 bases, and 2 bases stayed unmatched. Germline V gene lookup returns CDR1 SGHKS and CDR2 YYEKEE (reference sequence). The CDR3 is 14 amino acids.

This rearrangement joins TRBV27 to TRBJ1-1, with a possible D match to TRBD1 (6 bases). Trimming left V 3 bases short and J 5 bases short, with 7 bases between. CDR1 is MNHEY and CDR2 is SMNVEV in the germline V gene (reference sequence). CDR3 length: 12 amino acids. DNA for the CDR3: TGTGCCAGCAGTTTCAGGGGAACTGAAGCTTTCTTT. Translation: CASSFRGTEAFF.

The chain has TRBV4-1 and TRBJ2-7; 8 bases are a match to TRBD2. CDR3 length equals 18 residues. Germline V CDR1 and CDR2: MGHRA, YSYEKL. After removal of 4 bases from V and 2 bases from J, the junction contained 16 bases not matched to a gene. In DNA, the CDR3 is TGCGCCAGCAGCCCCGAACAGTCGGCTAGCGGGCGAACCTACGAGCAGTACTTC. It encodes CASSPEQSASGRTYEQYF.

V is TRBV5-8 and J is TRBJ1-2; 7 nucleotides align to TRBD1. V trimming: 6 bases; J trimming: 4 bases; junction bases outside the gene matches: 3. Germline lookup yields CDR1 SGHTS and CDR2 YDEGEE. This CDR3 is 12 amino acids long. The CDR3 region has the DNA TGTGCCAGCATCGGACAGGCCTATGGCTACACCTTC. Its translation is CASIGQAYGYTF.

This clone occurred a few times. The chain uses TRBV7-9 and TRBJ2-5; the match to TRBD2 covers 12 bases. Germline V gene data show CDR1 as SEHNR and CDR2 as FQNEAQ (reference sequence). The CDR3 is 14 residues long. V shed 3 bases, J shed 4 bases, and the junction held 0 bases outside the gene matches. The CDR3 nucleotides are TGTGCCAGCAGCTTGACTAGCGGGAGAGAGACCCAGTACTTC. This sequence encodes CASSLTSGRETQYF.

V usage is TRBV28 and J usage is TRBJ1-4; 8 bases match TRBD1. The CDR3 length is 14 residues. Looked up from germline, CDR1 is MDHEN and CDR2 is SYDVKM. With V trimmed by 5 bases and J by 8 bases, 7 bases remained unmatched. CDR3 sequence reads: CASSGTGGGEKLFF. CDR3 in DNA: TGTGCCAGCAGTGGAACAGGGGGGGGAGAAAAACTGTTTTTT.

The genes are TRBV7-9 and TRBJ2-1, with TRBD2 as a possible D gene (6 bases). The CDR3 consists of 15 residues. Germline assignment: CDR1 SEHNR and CDR2 FQNEAQ (reference sequence). Trimming stripped 2 bases from V and 8 bases from J, with 16 bases between. The CDR3 DNA reads as TGTGCCAGCAGCTTAAACGGAGGGAGGATGTATGAGCAGTTCTTC. Encoded protein: CASSLNGGRMYEQFF.

The chain carries TRBV6-1 and TRBJ1-5; no clear D. This CDR3 spans 14 amino acids. Per the germline V gene, CDR1 is MNHNS and CDR2 is SASEGT. The germline V and J ends were trimmed by 5 bases and 8 bases, with 16 bases remaining between them. The CDR3 DNA is TGTGCCAGCAGTAATCCGGGTCCTCAAAAGCCCCAGCATTTT. This codes for CASSNPGPQKPQHF.

The gene calls are TRBV6-5 and TRBJ2-7, with 12 bases fitting TRBD1. Germline trimming cut 2 bases from V and 5 bases from J; bases unmatched to any gene: 1. Germline V gene data show CDR1 as MNHEY and CDR2 as SVGAGI. The CDR3 has 14 amino acids. The CDR3 nucleotides read TGTGCCAGCAGTTACGGGACAGGGGGCGACGAGCAGTACTTC. Protein: CASSYGTGGDEQYF.

This chain joins TRBV14 and TRBJ2-3; TRBD2 matches 14 bases. CDR1 and CDR2 (germline): SGHDN, FVKESK. The CDR3 extends over 16 amino acids. V lost 4 bases, J lost 4 bases, and 4 bases stayed unmatched. The CDR3 here is CASSLGLAGGSDTQYF. The CDR3 DNA reads as TGTGCCAGCAGCCTTGGACTAGCGGGAGGCTCAGATACGCAGTATTTT.

This chain connects TRBV11-3 to TRBJ1-1; the D is unclear. This CDR3 comprises 13 residues. Deletions cut 4 bases from V and 6 bases from J, with 12 bases between. Looked up from germline, CDR1 is SGHNT and CDR2 is YENEEA. The CDR3 DNA is TGTGCCAGCAGCTCGAGGGTTGGGTCTGAAGCTTTCTTT. Amino acid sequence: CASSSRVGSEAFF.

V is TRBV9 and J is TRBJ2-2; perhaps TRBD1 as D (6 bases). The CDR3 length is 15 residues. Between the trimmed V and J ends, which lost 0 bases and 7 bases, there was a span of 13 bases. Germline loops: CDR1 SGDLS, CDR2 YYNGEE. CDR3 in DNA: TGTGCCAGCAGCGTAGGGCAGGGGACCGGCGGGGAGCTGTTTTTT. Protein sequence: CASSVGQGTGGELFF. Full variable domain (rest looked up from reference TRBV9 and TRBJ2-2): DSGVTQTPKHLITATGQRVTLRCSPRSGDLSVYWYQQSLDQGLQFLIQYYNGEERAKGNILERFSAQQFPDLHSELNLSSLELGDSALYFCASSVGQGTGGELFFGEGSRLTVL.

The chain combines TRBV28 with TRBJ2-1, with TRBD2 matching 11 bases. The CDR3 sequence is 14 residues long. The trim removed 10 bases at V and 5 bases at J, leaving 7 bases unmatched. From germline, CDR1 is MDHEN and CDR2 SYDVKM. The CDR3 region has the DNA TGTGCCACCTTAGCGGGAGGGTTACACAATGAGCAGTTCTTC. Its protein product is CATLAGGLHNEQFF.

V and J are TRBV9 and TRBJ2-1; 9 nucleotides align to TRBD1. The junction had 6 bases not matched to a gene; V was cut back by 4 bases and J by 7 bases. The CDR3 is 14 residues long. Germline CDR1 and CDR2: SGDLS and YYNGEE. CDR3 coding DNA: TGTGCCAGCAGCCGGGGACAGGGTCAAAATGAGCAGTTCTTC. Protein: CASSRGQGQNEQFF.